The 8 T cell receptor beta chains listed next were all sequenced from one sample in a study of blood T cell repertoires in COVID-19. Using immunoSEQ multiplex PCR, the repertoire was profiled, and TCRdb retains in-frame clones only, with some absent. The sample gives approximately 29,000 clones, about two thirds of which show up once; more than 20% is in the top ten. Sequenced material: peripheral blood. The receptors were gathered from a boy aged 2 to 10 with active or convalescent COVID-19.

V is TRBV19 and J is TRBJ1-5; possibly TRBD1 for D (5 bases). Germline V gives CDR1 LNHDA, CDR2 SQIVND (reference sequence). The V gene lost 5 bases and the J gene lost 3 bases, with 17 bases spanning the gap. This CDR3 region has 16 residues. DNA for the CDR3: TGTGCCAGTAGTTTCGGGCAGGGCCGTTTCAATCAGCCCCAGCATTTT. Translated: CASSFGQGRFNQPQHF.

This chain uses TRBV5-1 with TRBJ1-1; no clear D. Germline loops: CDR1 SGHRS, CDR2 YFSETQ. V was cut by 4 bases and J by 1 base, with 14 bases left in between. This CDR3 is built from 15 residues. CDR3: CASSPDGRGNTEAFF. CDR3 DNA: TGCGCCAGCAGCCCGGACGGCCGGGGGAACACTGAAGCTTTCTTT.

The J gene is TRBJ2-7, the V gene TRBV7-9; 11 bases are a match to TRBD2. The CDR3 has 13 residues. Germline V gene sequence: CDR1 SEHNR, CDR2 FQNEAQ (reference sequence). V shed 8 bases, J shed 3 bases, and the junction held 3 bases outside the gene matches. As DNA, the CDR3 is TGTGCCAGCGAGGGACTAGCGGACTACGAGCAGTACGTC. Its translation is CASEGLADYEQYV.

The chain recombines TRBV28 with TRBJ1-3; D remains ambiguous. With 6 bases removed from V and 0 bases from J, the gap between germline ends came to 12 bases. CDR1 and CDR2 (germline): MDHEN, SYDVKM. The CDR3 has 15 residues. In DNA, the CDR3 is TGTGCCAGCAGATGGACGGGAAGCTCTGGAAACACCATATATTTT. It specifies CASRWTGSSGNTIYF.

The genes are TRBV2 and TRBJ2-6; a weak D match, TRBD2 (5 bases). This CDR3 is 16 amino acids long. V lost 6 bases and J lost 5, with 17 bases in between. In germline, CDR1 is SNHLY, CDR2 FYNNEI. CDR3 sequence (DNA): TGTGCCAGCAGCGCGACACGCCCGGGAAGGGCCAACGTCCTGACTTTC. Its translation: CASSATRPGRANVLTF.

The CDR3 nucleotides are TGTGCCAGCAGCCCGCGACTAGCAGAGGGTGAGCAGTTCTTC. Protein product: CASSPRLAEGEQFF. The chain links TRBV7-2 to TRBJ2-1; TRBD2 matches 7 bases. J lost 9 bases, V lost 5 bases, and 10 bases had no gene match. CDR3 length: 14 amino acids. The V gene's germline CDR1 is SGHTA and CDR2 FQGNSA.

This clone showed up just a few times. The chain is built from TRBV7-8 and TRBJ2-3; D is perhaps TRBD2 (6 bases). The CDR3 contains 18 residues. V shed 1 base and J shed 8 bases, with 25 bases lying between them. CDR1 is SGHVS, CDR2 FQNEAQ, per germline. The CDR3 loop reads CASSLVYDSGFLPGTQYF. CDR3 nucleotides: TGTGCCAGCAGCTTAGTCTACGATAGCGGTTTCCTCCCGGGTACGCAGTATTTT.

The chain joins TRBV9 to TRBJ1-2, with D perhaps matching TRBD1 (6 bases). Germline V CDR1 and CDR2: SGDLS, YYNGEE. The CDR3 is 12 residues long. Trimming took off 6 bases at V and 5 bases at J, with 11 bases between the two ends. The CDR3 is CASKDTGYGYTF. The CDR3 DNA sequence: TGTGCCAGCAAAGACACAGGGTATGGCTACACCTTC.